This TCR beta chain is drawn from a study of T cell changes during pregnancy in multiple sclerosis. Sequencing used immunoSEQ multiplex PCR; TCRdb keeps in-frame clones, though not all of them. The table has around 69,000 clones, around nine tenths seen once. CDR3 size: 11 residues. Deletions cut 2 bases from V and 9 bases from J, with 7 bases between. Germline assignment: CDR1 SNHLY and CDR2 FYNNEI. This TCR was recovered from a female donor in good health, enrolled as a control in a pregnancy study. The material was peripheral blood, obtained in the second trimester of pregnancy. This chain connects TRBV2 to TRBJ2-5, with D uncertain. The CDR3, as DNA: TGTGCCAGCAGTGAAAACCCGGCCCAGTACTTC. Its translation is CASSENPAQYF.